These 7 T cell receptor beta chains share one sample of origin, sequenced in a study of T cell responses to AZD1222 COVID-19 vaccine. Sequencing was performed with immunoSEQ multiplex PCR; in TCRdb, only in-frame clones are kept and a portion is missing. Counted here are about 150,000 clones, 90% occurring once; the ten biggest clones make up less than 2%. The sequenced sample was peripheral blood, obtained on day 0 of AZD1222 vaccination. These receptors were obtained from an adult in good health.

The chain couples TRBV1 to TRBJ1-5. TRBV1 is a listed pseudogene. CDR3 length: 19 residues. CDR3 nucleotides: TGCACCAGCAGCCAAGATAGGGGAGGGCCGCCAAGGGGAAATCAGCCCCAGCATTTT. Its translation: CTSSQDRGGPPRGNQPQHF.

This clone was observed a handful of times. This chain joins TRBV7-9 and TRBJ1-5; TRBD1 is a possible D gene (5 bases). The CDR3 length is 16 residues. Germline loops: CDR1 SEHNR, CDR2 FQNEAQ (reference sequence). V lost 3 bases and J 2 bases, leaving 14 bases between the germline ends. CDR3 nucleotides: TGTGCCAGCAGCTTCGGTTGGGACCGGGGCAATCAGCCCCAGCATTTT. As protein: CASSFGWDRGNQPQHF.

V is TRBV7-3 and J is TRBJ1-1, with TRBD1 matching over 9 bases. Trimming removed 5 bases from V and 1 base from J; junction bases left unmatched: 8. Germline-derived CDR1 and CDR2 are SGHTA and FQGTGA. The CDR3 is 16 amino acids. CDR3 DNA sequence: TGTGCCAGCAGCCCCACAGGGGGCATTGGGAACACTGAAGCTTTCTTT. It yields the protein CASSPTGGIGNTEAFF.

The chain links TRBV19 to TRBJ1-5; a weak D match, TRBD1 (5 bases). Germline V gene lookup returns CDR1 LNHDA and CDR2 SQIVND (reference sequence). The CDR3 totals 15 residues. Deletions cut 3 bases from V and 10 bases from J, with 19 bases between. The CDR3 is CASSIRQGDNYPQHF. CDR3 nucleotides: TGTGCCAGTAGTATTCGGCAGGGTGACAATTATCCCCAGCATTTT.

The chain has TRBV19 and TRBJ1-2; 7 positions agree with TRBD1. This CDR3 has 15 amino acids. Germline CDR1 is LNHDA and CDR2 is SQIVND (reference sequence). Trimming took 6 bases from V and 3 from J; bases not matched to a gene: 10. The CDR3 protein is CASSLLTGFDYGYTF. The CDR3 DNA sequence: TGTGCCAGTAGCCTCCTGACAGGGTTTGACTATGGCTACACCTTC. Complete variable domain (other parts from reference TRBV19 and TRBJ1-2): DGGITQSPKYLFRKEGQNVTLSCEQNLNHDAMYWYRQDPGQGLRLIYYSQIVNDFQKGDIAEGYSVSREKKESFPLTVTSAQKNPTAFYLCASSLLTGFDYGYTFGSGTRLTVV.

This rearrangement joins TRBV15 to TRBJ2-5; D might be TRBD1 (5 bases). The CDR3 runs 15 residues. Germline V gives CDR1 LNHNV, CDR2 YYDKDF (reference sequence). Between the trimmed V and J ends, which lost 1 base and 5 bases, there was a span of 14 bases. DNA of the CDR3: TGTGCCACCAGCAGAGTTCCCAGGGCGTTGGAGACCCAGTACTTC. This sequence encodes CATSRVPRALETQYF.

The chain combines TRBV5-1 with TRBJ2-7; 7 bases are a match to TRBD1. This CDR3 has 15 residues. With V trimmed by 4 bases and J by 2 bases, 9 bases remained unmatched. The germline gives CDR1 SGHRS, CDR2 YFSETQ. The CDR3: CASSILQGPTYEQYF. In DNA, the CDR3 is TGCGCCAGCAGCATATTACAGGGGCCTACCTACGAGCAGTACTTC.